Each of the 10 T cell receptor beta chains below was sequenced from the same sample in a study of monozygotic twins with inflammatory bowel disease. TCRdb re-called the 5' RACE reads and gives one entry per CDR3 protein, without DNA. This listing includes over 350,000 distinct CDR3 sequences. Sequencing was carried out using blood. The receptor source for this set is a human donor with ulcerative colitis or Crohn's disease, or a healthy co-twin of an affected twin (not recorded which).

The chain joins TRBV12-3 or TRBV12-4 to TRBJ1-2; the D call from TCRdb, TRBD1, cannot be confirmed without DNA. The CDR3 has 15 residues. The CDR3 protein is CASSLGTHAPYGYTF.

This CDR3 reads CASSNSGRGRGYTEAFF. The genes are TRBV5-5 and TRBJ1-1. The CDR3 covers 17 residues. Germline-derived CDR1 and CDR2 are SGHKS and YYEKEE (reference sequence).

The rearrangement links TRBV6-1 to TRBJ1-2. Germline loops: CDR1 MNHNS, CDR2 SASEGT. The CDR3 runs 14 residues. The CDR3 region is CASSVKGVNYGYTF.

V is TRBV30 and J is TRBJ2-1; TCRdb's D call of TRBD1 is untestable without DNA. Germline CDR1 reads GTSNPN; CDR2 reads SVGIG (reference sequence). This CDR3 comprises 15 residues. The CDR3 sequence: CAWSLGQTFYNEQFF.

The chain joins TRBV27 to TRBJ2-1; TCRdb indicates TRBD2, and absent DNA this call remains unverified. The CDR3 has 19 residues. Germline lookup yields CDR1 MNHEY and CDR2 SMNVEV (reference sequence). Here the CDR3 reads CASSTSGLAGASSYNEQFF.

This chain uses TRBV5-4 with TRBJ2-3; TCRdb designates TRBD1, a call that cannot be tested without DNA. CDR3 length: 16 residues. CDR1 is SGHNT and CDR2 is YYREEE in the germline V gene (reference sequence). CDR3 amino acids: CASSLSGGLSGDTQYF.

V usage is TRBV5-1 and J usage is TRBJ2-2; TCRdb proposes TRBD1, but this gene call is untestable without DNA. The CDR3 has 15 residues. The V gene's germline CDR1 is SGHRS and CDR2 YFSETQ. The CDR3 loop is CASSSGHPNTGELFF.

The rearrangement uses TRBV4-2 and TRBJ2-1; TCRdb reports TRBD2, a call that lacks DNA to check it against. The CDR3 spans 15 residues. Germline V gene sequence: CDR1 LGHNA, CDR2 YNFKEQ. CDR3 region: CASRLAGVSYREQFF.

The chain links TRBV12-5 to TRBJ2-1; as DNA is missing, the TRBD1 call by TCRdb cannot be tested. Germline V gene sequence: CDR1 LGHNT, CDR2 FRNRAP. This CDR3 has 16 amino acids. CDR3: CASGRIRTGLNNEQFF.

The V gene is TRBV27, the J gene TRBJ2-7; TCRdb names TRBD2, which stays unverified in the absence of DNA. The CDR3 consists of 16 residues. Germline CDR1 is MNHEY and CDR2 is SMNVEV (reference sequence). CDR3 residues: CASSFRLKAGSYEQYF.